Below are 29 T cell receptor beta chains sequenced from a single sample in a study of shared T cell receptors in the human thymus. Generated by immunoSEQ multiplex PCR, the TCRdb table keeps only in-frame clones and is missing some. Found here are hundreds of thousands of clones, roughly 90% of them singletons; the top ten hold around 0.01%. This sample also belongs to another study, concerning human thymus T cells.

Source material: thymocytes. The receptors were sampled from a boy in the first two years of life with a congenital heart defect.

The chain has TRBV7-8 and TRBJ2-2, with 10 bases aligning to TRBD2. The CDR3 consists of 16 residues. Germline V lookup: CDR1 SGHVS, CDR2 FQNEAQ. V lost 2 bases to trimming and J lost 4 bases; unmatched junction nucleotides: 4. The chain's CDR3 is CASSLYPSGSTGELFF. CDR3 sequence (DNA): TGTGCCAGCAGCTTATACCCTAGCGGGAGCACCGGGGAGCTGTTTTTT.

The rearrangement joins TRBV27 to TRBJ2-7, with D possibly being TRBD2 (6 bases). This CDR3 contains 15 residues. Trimming stripped 2 bases from V and 5 bases from J, with 16 bases between. From germline, CDR1 is MNHEY and CDR2 SMNVEV (reference sequence). The CDR3, as DNA: TGTGCCAGCAGTTTACGGCCCGGGAGAGGGGACGAGCAGTACTTC. It translates to CASSLRPGRGDEQYF.

The table lists this clone with a count of one. V usage is TRBV15 and J usage is TRBJ1-5; 12 bases agree with TRBD1. Per the germline V gene, CDR1 is LNHNV and CDR2 is YYDKDF (reference sequence). CDR3 length equals 17 residues. The V segment lost 3 bases and the J segment 5 bases; nucleotides outside the gene matches: 8. Written as DNA, the CDR3 is TGTGCCACCAGCAGGGGGGGGACAGGGGGCGAGGATCAGCCCCAGCATTTT. This sequence encodes CATSRGGTGGEDQPQHF.

The chain uses TRBV30 and TRBJ2-3; 9 positions match TRBD2. The trim removed 3 bases at V and 6 bases at J, leaving 10 bases unmatched. The length of the CDR3 is 15 residues. From germline, CDR1 is GTSNPN and CDR2 SVGIG (reference sequence). CDR3 bases: TGTGCCTGGAGCATTAAGGCGGGAGGGCGGGATACGCAGTATTTT. Amino acid sequence: CAWSIKAGGRDTQYF.

This clone was seen just once. The J gene is TRBJ1-5, the V gene TRBV27; no firm D call. Trimming removed 6 bases at V and 4 bases at J, with 10 bases between. CDR3 size: 13 residues. From germline, CDR1 is MNHEY and CDR2 SMNVEV (reference sequence). The DNA for the CDR3 is TGTGCCAGCAGACTCCTGAGGAATCAGCCCCAGCATTTT. Its protein product is CASRLLRNQPQHF.

V gene TRBV7-6 combines with J gene TRBJ1-2; tentatively, D is TRBD1 (5 bases). Trimming cost V 2 bases and J 7 bases, with 11 bases left between them. The CDR3 extends over 13 amino acids. Germline V CDR1 and CDR2: SGHVS, FNYEAQ. The CDR3 region has the DNA TGTGCCAGCAGCTTATCAGGGTTCTGTGGCTACACCTTC. The encoded protein is CASSLSGFCGYTF.

The table lists this clone with a few counts. The chain employs TRBV7-2 and TRBJ2-7, with TRBD2 matching 10 bases. With 6 bases clipped from V and 4 bases from J, the junction kept 9 bases outside the gene matches. This CDR3 has 15 residues. CDR1 is SGHTA and CDR2 is FQGNSA in the germline V gene. This chain's CDR3 is CASSSPSGSSYEQYF. CDR3 bases: TGTGCCAGCAGTTCCCCTAGCGGGAGTAGTTACGAGCAGTACTTC. Supplemented by reference TRBV7-2 and TRBJ2-7, the full variable domain reads GAGVSQSPSNKVTEKGKDVELRCDPISGHTALYWYRQSLGQGLEFLIYFQGNSAPDKSGLPSDRFSAERTGGSVSTLTIQRTQQEDSAVYLCASSSPSGSSYEQYFGPGTRLTVT.

The chain is built from TRBV6-6 and TRBJ2-7, with a tentative D call TRBD2 (6 bases). The CDR3 length is 13 residues. Germline CDR1 MNHNY, CDR2 SVGAGI (reference sequence). V lost 6 bases and J 1 base, leaving 10 bases between the germline ends. This CDR3 reads CASSIAESYEQYF. As DNA, the CDR3 is TGTGCCAGCAGCATAGCGGAATCCTACGAGCAGTACTTC.

The chain recombines TRBV5-1 with TRBJ2-3; D possibly corresponds to TRBD2 (6 bases). The CDR3 has 17 residues. CDR1 is SGHRS and CDR2 is YFSETQ in the germline V gene. V lost 0 bases to trimming and J lost 2 bases, with 16 bases between them. The CDR3 spells CASSLAVVSGLTDTQYF. The DNA of the CDR3 is TGCGCCAGCAGCTTGGCCGTTGTTAGCGGACTCACAGATACGCAGTATTTT. Full variable domain (missing parts from reference TRBV5-1 and TRBJ2-3): KAGVTQTPRYLIKTRGQQVTLSCSPISGHRSVSWYQQTPGQGLQFLFEYFSETQRNKGNFPGRFSGRQFSNSRSEMNVSTLELGDSALYLCASSLAVVSGLTDTQYFGPGTRLTVL.

The chain combines TRBV11-2 with TRBJ2-7; D perhaps matches TRBD2 (6 bases). The CDR3 loop spans 17 amino acids. Per the germline V gene, CDR1 is SGHAT and CDR2 is FQNNGV. Trimming shortened V by 0 bases and J by 6 bases, and 21 bases separated the two germline ends. This chain's CDR3 is CASSLEWGEPKGREQYF. In DNA, the CDR3 is TGTGCCAGCAGCTTAGAGTGGGGGGAGCCGAAGGGTCGCGAGCAGTACTTC.

The V and J genes are TRBV27 and TRBJ2-1, with D possibly TRBD1 on 6 matching bases. The CDR3 has 15 residues. CDR1 and CDR2 (germline): MNHEY, SMNVEV (reference sequence). The V end was cut by 2 bases, the J end by 2 bases, with 10 bases between. For the CDR3, the DNA is TGTGCCAGCAGTTTAGGACAGATAGCCTACAATGAGCAGTTCTTC. It yields the protein CASSLGQIAYNEQFF.

This chain joins TRBV28 and TRBJ2-1, with 8 bases aligning to TRBD2. The CDR3 has 14 amino acids. V dropped 2 bases and J dropped 9; count of bases not matched to a gene: 6. The germline V gene has CDR1 MDHEN and CDR2 SYDVKM. As DNA, the CDR3 is TGTGCCAGCAGTTTACCCGGACTAGCCCTTGAGCAGTTCTTC. This translates into CASSLPGLALEQFF.

The V call is TRBV5-4, the J call TRBJ2-1, with 11 bases identical to TRBD2. The CDR3 has 20 amino acids. Germline CDR1 reads SGHNT; CDR2 reads YYREEE (reference sequence). The V and J ends lost 3 bases and 1 base, in that order; junction bases with no gene match: 15. CDR3 protein: CASSWGASGRSRNSYNEQFF. The CDR3 DNA is TGTGCCAGCAGCTGGGGGGCTAGCGGGAGGTCTAGGAATTCCTACAATGAGCAGTTCTTC.

A single count supports this clone. The V and J genes are TRBV14 and TRBJ1-3; D gene ambiguous. The CDR3 has 16 residues. Germline CDR1 reads SGHDN; CDR2 reads FVKESK. Trimming stripped 1 base from V and 2 bases from J, with 12 bases between. CDR3 amino acids: CASSQGPYVTGNTIYF. CDR3 nucleotide sequence: TGTGCCAGCAGCCAAGGCCCCTATGTTACTGGAAACACCATATATTTT. Using reference TRBV14 and TRBJ1-3 for the parts outside the CDR3, the full variable domain is EAGVTQFPSHSVIEKGQTVTLRCDPISGHDNLYWYRRVMGKEIKFLLHFVKESKQDESGMPNNRFLAERTGGTYSTLKVQPAELEDSGVYFCASSQGPYVTGNTIYFGEGSWLTVV.

The chain is built from TRBV11-3 and TRBJ1-2; 7 nucleotides agree with TRBD1. With V trimmed by 1 base and J by 2 bases, 1 base remained unmatched. This CDR3 region has 14 residues. Germline CDR1 reads SGHNT; CDR2 reads YENEEA. In DNA, the CDR3 is TGTGCCAGCAGCTTAGGGGGACAGAACTATGGCTACACCTTC. It specifies CASSLGGQNYGYTF.

The genes are TRBV28 and TRBJ1-5, with 7 bases that match TRBD1. Unmatched junction bases numbered 16, after V lost 6 bases and J lost 8 bases. The CDR3 runs 16 residues. The germline V gene has CDR1 MDHEN and CDR2 SYDVKM. DNA of the CDR3: TGTGCCAGCAGATCCCTAGGGACAGATCTACCGAAGCCCCAGCATTTT. This encodes CASRSLGTDLPKPQHF.

This clone was observed a few times. The chain uses TRBV9 and TRBJ2-5; possible D gene TRBD1, 6 bases. The CDR3 has 16 amino acids. Looked up from germline, CDR1 is SGDLS and CDR2 is YYNGEE. V lost 3 bases and J lost 4, with 19 bases in between. The CDR3 region has the DNA TGTGCCAGCAGCGCACTACAGGGAGTAACGGGAGAGACCCAGTACTTC. This translates into CASSALQGVTGETQYF.

V usage is TRBV10-3 and J usage is TRBJ1-1; D is possibly TRBD1 (6 bases). The V and J ends lost 6 bases and 3 bases respectively, with 26 bases between them. This CDR3 is 18 amino acids long. The germline V gene has CDR1 ENHRY and CDR2 SYGVKD. In DNA form, the CDR3 reads TGTGCCATCAGATCCGGGACACTCGACCCAAGGCGGGACACTGAAGCTTTCTTT. Amino acid sequence: CAIRSGTLDPRRDTEAFF.

The chain has TRBV4-2 and TRBJ2-1; TRBD2 is a possible D gene (6 bases). Germline CDR1 is LGHNA and CDR2 is YNFKEQ. The CDR3 runs to 19 residues. V was trimmed by 3 bases and J by 4 bases, leaving 25 bases between them. The CDR3 region is CASSHPSRRPGDSYNEQFF. The CDR3 coding sequence is TGTGCCAGCAGCCATCCCTCCCGGCGACCCGGGGACTCTTACAATGAGCAGTTCTTC.

The genes are TRBV28 and TRBJ2-5; D gene uncertain. Per the germline V gene, CDR1 is MDHEN and CDR2 is SYDVKM. Trimming stripped 6 bases from V and 4 bases from J, with 12 bases between. CDR3 length equals 13 residues. CDR3 sequence: CASSPLGPETQYF. In DNA, the CDR3 is TGTGCCAGCAGCCCATTGGGCCCAGAGACCCAGTACTTC.

The chain employs TRBV7-2 and TRBJ2-7; possible D gene TRBD1, 6 bases. CDR3 size: 15 residues. Germline V gene data show CDR1 as SGHTA and CDR2 as FQGNSA. The germline V and J ends were trimmed by 4 bases and 2 bases, with 15 bases remaining between them. The CDR3: CASSCPGDGPYEQYF. In DNA form, the CDR3 reads TGTGCCAGCAGCTGTCCAGGGGATGGCCCCTACGAGCAGTACTTC. The entire variable domain, with the rest obtained from reference TRBV7-2 and TRBJ2-7, is as follows: GAGVSQSPSNKVTEKGKDVELRCDPISGHTALYWYRQSLGQGLEFLIYFQGNSAPDKSGLPSDRFSAERTGGSVSTLTIQRTQQEDSAVYLCASSCPGDGPYEQYFGPGTRLTVT.

With regard to this clone: Germline is not matched at one junction end, which may reflect a read error. The chain links TRBV29-1 to TRBJ2-5; 7 bases agree with TRBD1. Germline CDR1 SQVTM, CDR2 ANQGSEA. The CDR3 length is 14 residues. CDR3 DNA sequence: TGCGGCGTTCCCCGGAGGACAGGCCGGGAGACCCAGTACTTC. Encoded protein: CGVPRRTGRETQYF.

This chain connects TRBV4-1 to TRBJ1-1, with D possibly TRBD1 on 6 matching bases. CDR1 MGHRA and CDR2 YSYEKL come from the germline V gene. This CDR3 spans 16 amino acids. The V gene lost 2 bases and the J gene lost 0 bases, with 13 bases spanning the gap. The CDR3 region is CASSQSHRVMNTEAFF. The CDR3 DNA sequence: TGCGCCAGCAGCCAATCTCACAGGGTCATGAACACTGAAGCTTTCTTT.

The chain employs TRBV7-2 and TRBJ2-1, with D tentatively TRBD1 (5 bases). V lost 0 bases to trimming and J lost 2 bases, with 11 bases between them. The CDR3 is made up of 16 amino acids. Germline V lookup: CDR1 SGHTA, CDR2 FQGNSA. CDR3 nucleotides: TGTGCCAGCAGCTTAGCGAACAGGATTACCTACAATGAGCAGTTCTTC. This codes for CASSLANRITYNEQFF. Full variable domain (rest looked up from reference TRBV7-2 and TRBJ2-1): GAGVSQSPSNKVTEKGKDVELRCDPISGHTALYWYRQSLGQGLEFLIYFQGNSAPDKSGLPSDRFSAERTGGSVSTLTIQRTQQEDSAVYLCASSLANRITYNEQFFGPGTRLTVL.

The chain links TRBV4-3 to TRBJ2-2; D possibly corresponds to TRBD2 (6 bases). With 1 base removed from V and 4 bases from J, the gap between germline ends came to 13 bases. CDR1 and CDR2 from the germline V gene are LGHNA and YSLEER. The CDR3 sequence is 16 residues long. CDR3 protein: CASSQVRGSSTGELFF. The CDR3 DNA reads TGCGCCAGCAGCCAAGTGCGGGGCTCCAGCACCGGGGAGCTGTTTTTT.

The chain combines TRBV7-8 with TRBJ2-2; D is perhaps TRBD2 (5 bases). Trimming took off 3 bases at V and 5 bases at J, with 7 bases between the two ends. Germline V gene lookup returns CDR1 SGHVS and CDR2 FQNEAQ. This CDR3 is 13 amino acids long. CDR3 nucleotide sequence: TGTGCCAGCAGCTTGACGGGGACCGGGGAGCTGTTTTTT. Protein sequence: CASSLTGTGELFF.

The chain uses TRBV9 and TRBJ1-2, with 7 bases lining up with TRBD1. Germline V gene data show CDR1 as SGDLS and CDR2 as YYNGEE. The J segment lost 8 bases and the V segment lost 0 bases, leaving 13 bases of the junction unmatched. CDR3 size: 16 residues. The CDR3 DNA follows: TGTGCCAGCAGCGTAGCCCCCTACGGCGACAGGGAAGGCTACACCTTC. Its protein is CASSVAPYGDREGYTF.

The chain is built from TRBV7-2 and TRBJ2-3; 8 nucleotides match TRBD2. The V gene's germline CDR1 is SGHTA and CDR2 FQGNSA. This CDR3 spans 14 amino acids. Trimming took 2 bases from V and 5 from J; bases not matched to a gene: 3. CDR3 loop: CASSLWLAGDTQYF. CDR3 coding DNA: TGTGCCAGCAGCTTATGGCTAGCGGGAGATACGCAGTATTTT.

This clone was detected once. The chain has TRBV18 and TRBJ1-2; 7 bases line up with TRBD1. Unmatched junction bases numbered 1, after V lost 4 bases and J lost 2 bases. CDR3 length equals 13 residues. CDR1 KGHSH and CDR2 LQKENI come from the germline V gene. The CDR3 protein is CASSQQGNYGYTF. The CDR3, as DNA: TGTGCCAGCTCACAACAGGGGAACTATGGCTACACCTTC. The full variable domain, in which reference TRBV18 and TRBJ1-2 provide the parts outside the CDR3, is NAGVMQNPRHLVRRRGQEARLRCSPMKGHSHVYWYRQLPEEGLKFMVYLQKENIIDESGMPKERFSAEFPKEGPSILRIQQVVRGDSAAYFCASSQQGNYGYTFGSGTRLTVV.